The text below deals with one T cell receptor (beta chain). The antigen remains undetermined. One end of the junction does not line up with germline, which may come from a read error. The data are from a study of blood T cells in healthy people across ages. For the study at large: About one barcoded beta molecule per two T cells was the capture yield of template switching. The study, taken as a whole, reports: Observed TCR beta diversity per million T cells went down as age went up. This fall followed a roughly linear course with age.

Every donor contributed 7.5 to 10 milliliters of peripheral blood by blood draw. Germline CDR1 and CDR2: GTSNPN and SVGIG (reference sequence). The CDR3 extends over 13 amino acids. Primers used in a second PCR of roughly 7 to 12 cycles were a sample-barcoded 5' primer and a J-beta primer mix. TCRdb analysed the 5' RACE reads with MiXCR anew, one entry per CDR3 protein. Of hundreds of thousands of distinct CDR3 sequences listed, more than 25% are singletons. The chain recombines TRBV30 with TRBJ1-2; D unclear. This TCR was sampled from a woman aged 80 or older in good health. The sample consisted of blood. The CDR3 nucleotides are TGTGTCTGGAGTGTATCACAAGGAGGAGACTACACCTTC. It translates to CVWSVSQGGDYTF. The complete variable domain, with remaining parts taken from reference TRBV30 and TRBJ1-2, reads SQTIHQWPATLVQPVGSPLSLECTVEGTSNPNLYWYRQAAGRGLQLLFYSVGIGQISSEVPQNLSASRPQDRQFILSSKKLLLSDSGFYLCVWSVSQGGDYTFGSGTRLTVV.